One sample yielded the 28 T cell receptor beta chains listed below, sequenced in a study of T-cell reconstitution after alpha-beta-depleted transplantation in children. Molecular barcoding with unique molecular identifiers was used for the TCRbeta library. TCRdb reprocessed the PCR reads via MiXCR and lists one record per CDR3 protein. This table has 450,000 to 600,000 distinct CDR3 sequences, about 17% appearing once. The source material was PBMCs from the stem cell graft donor, sampled from the stem cell graft. The receptors originated from a human donor who donated a stem cell graft to a child with acute lymphoblastic leukemia.

This clonotype came up a few times. The CDR3 region has the DNA TGTGCCAGCAGGCGCACAGGGAGTTGGGGAAACACCATATATTTT. This sequence encodes CASRRTGSWGNTIYF. This chain connects TRBV12-3 or TRBV12-4 to TRBJ1-3, with D tentatively TRBD1 (6 bases). The CDR3 contains 15 residues. V gave up 6 bases and J gave up 4 bases, with 16 bases separating them.

The table lists this clonotype with a few counts. The rearrangement links TRBV6-1 to TRBJ1-4, with D unresolved. The CDR3 has 16 residues. Trimming pared 6 bases from V and 0 bases from J, leaving 14 bases between. Germline loops: CDR1 MNHNS, CDR2 SASEGT. CDR3 bases: TGTGCCAGCAGCCCCGATCCAACCTCAACTAATGAAAAACTGTTTTTT. Translating it yields CASSPDPTSTNEKLFF.

The table lists this clonotype with a few counts. This chain connects TRBV5-1 to TRBJ1-5, with D unresolved. CDR1 and CDR2 from the germline V gene are SGHRS and YFSETQ. Trimming took off 1 base at V and 7 bases at J, with 9 bases between the two ends. The CDR3 is made up of 13 amino acids. CDR3 nucleotide sequence: TGCGCCAGCAGCTTGAGTGGTATGCAGCCCCAGCATTTT. As protein: CASSLSGMQPQHF.

There are many counts of this clonotype. The chain recombines TRBV3-1 with TRBJ2-2; unclear D gene. This CDR3 comprises 14 residues. Germline values: CDR1 LGHDT, CDR2 YNNKEL (reference sequence). V was clipped by 0 bases and J by 3 bases, with 5 bases between them. For the CDR3, the DNA is TGTGCCAGCAGCCAAGATAGGCACACCGGGGAGCTGTTTTTT. Protein: CASSQDRHTGELFF.

The rearrangement uses TRBV27 and TRBJ2-7; 8 bases are shared with TRBD1. The V gene's germline CDR1 is MNHEY and CDR2 SMNVEV (reference sequence). Unmatched junction bases numbered 3, after V lost 2 bases and J lost 6 bases. The CDR3 covers 13 residues. The CDR3 is CASSLIGTGEQYF. CDR3 DNA: TGTGCCAGCAGTTTAATCGGGACAGGCGAGCAGTACTTC.

V gene TRBV10-3 combines with J gene TRBJ2-1; TRBD1 matches at 8 bases. The CDR3 covers 12 residues. Germline V gives CDR1 ENHRY, CDR2 SYGVKD. V dropped 10 bases and J dropped 7; count of bases not matched to a gene: 6. The CDR3 loop is CATTDRENEQFF. DNA for the CDR3: TGTGCCACCACGGACAGGGAGAATGAGCAGTTCTTC.

The gene calls are TRBV20-1 and TRBJ1-1; D is uncertain. The CDR3 is made up of 16 amino acids. Germline CDR1 is DFQATT and CDR2 is SNEGSKA (reference sequence). V dropped 0 bases and J dropped 4 bases, with 18 bases sitting between them. For the CDR3, the DNA is TGCAGTGCTAGAGATATAAAGGATACTTGGGGCACTGAAGCTTTCTTT. Amino acid sequence: CSARDIKDTWGTEAFF.

The chain recombines TRBV4-1 with TRBJ2-1, with D uncertain. There are 13 residues in the CDR3. V shed 4 bases and J shed 8 bases, with 12 bases lying between them. Germline CDR1 MGHRA, CDR2 YSYEKL. CDR3 DNA: TGCGCCAGCAGCCCCGTCTGGAACCATGAGCAGTTCTTC. As protein: CASSPVWNHEQFF.

This clonotype was counted between two and nine times. The V and J genes are TRBV12-3 or TRBV12-4 and TRBJ1-5; 9 bases align to TRBD1. This CDR3 comprises 13 residues. The ends lost 8 bases at V and 7 bases at J; junction bases unmatched: 6. The CDR3 DNA reads as TGTGCCAGCGGGGACAGGGCGGTACAGCCCCAGCATTTT. This codes for CASGDRAVQPQHF.

The rearrangement joins TRBV20-1 to TRBJ2-7, with TRBD2 matching 12 bases. Germline assignment: CDR1 DFQATT and CDR2 SNEGSKA (reference sequence). Germline trimming cut 0 bases from V and 1 base from J; bases unmatched to any gene: 7. The CDR3 is made up of 17 amino acids. Here the CDR3 DNA reads TGCAGTGCTAGAGATCTAGCGGGAGGGCCGGGATCCTACGAGCAGTACTTC. Its translation is CSARDLAGGPGSYEQYF.

This clonotype was seen more than once but under ten times. The chain links TRBV7-9 to TRBJ2-2; 10 nucleotides line up with TRBD2. V was pared by 5 bases and J by 3 bases, with 6 bases of the junction left unmatched. Germline lookup yields CDR1 SEHNR and CDR2 FQNEAQ (reference sequence). CDR3 length: 16 amino acids. CDR3 amino acids: CASSNGLADYTGELFF. CDR3 coding DNA: TGTGCCAGCAGCAATGGACTAGCGGATTACACCGGGGAGCTGTTTTTT.

This clonotype was observed a few times. V gene TRBV24-1 combines with J gene TRBJ2-1, with 8 bases that match TRBD2. CDR3 length: 15 residues. Germline CDR1 reads KGHDR; CDR2 reads SFDVKD. Unmatched junction bases numbered 2, after V lost 1 base and J lost 4 bases. In nucleotides, the CDR3 is TGTGCCACCAGTGATTTTTCTAGCGGGTACAATGAGCAGTTCTTC. It codes for CATSDFSSGYNEQFF.

In this sample, this clonotype turned up a few times. V is TRBV20-1 and J is TRBJ1-1, with D unclear. The CDR3 consists of 11 residues. CDR1 is DFQATT and CDR2 is SNEGSKA in the germline V gene (reference sequence). CDR3 protein: CSLAGYTEAFF. CDR3 nucleotides: TGCAGCCTTGCGGGGTACACTGAAGCTTTCTTT.

The J gene is TRBJ2-1, the V gene TRBV7-6, with D tentatively TRBD1 (6 bases). Trimming cost V 1 base and J 8 bases, with 12 bases left between them. Germline values: CDR1 SGHVS, CDR2 FNYEAQ. The CDR3 loop spans 14 amino acids. CDR3 residues: CASSLVTGPYEQFF. CDR3 DNA sequence: TGTGCCAGCAGCTTAGTCACAGGGCCGTATGAGCAGTTCTTC.

This clonotype was seen only a few times. The V call is TRBV4-1, the J call TRBJ2-7; D uncertain. This CDR3 spans 15 amino acids. Trimming shortened V by 1 base and J by 0 bases, and 10 bases separated the two germline ends. The germline V gene encodes CDR1 MGHRA and CDR2 YSYEKL. CDR3 sequence: CASSQVTFSSYEQYF. CDR3 DNA: TGCGCCAGCAGCCAAGTCACCTTTAGCTCCTACGAGCAGTACTTC.

V is TRBV7-9 and J is TRBJ2-1; 7 nucleotides align to TRBD1. Germline V gives CDR1 SEHNR, CDR2 FQNEAQ (reference sequence). There are 15 residues in the CDR3. V shed 5 bases and J 7 bases; nucleotides not matched to a gene: 11. CDR3 DNA: TGTGCCAGCAGCGATCAAATGGGACAGCGGAATGAGCAGTTCTTC. This codes for CASSDQMGQRNEQFF.

This clonotype was seen a few times. This chain links TRBV19 with TRBJ1-3; 7 bases are shared with TRBD1. The germline V gene encodes CDR1 LNHDA and CDR2 SQIVND (reference sequence). The CDR3 is 18 amino acids. Unmatched junction bases numbered 11, after V lost 3 bases and J lost 0 bases. CDR3 residues: CASSILRDSANSGNTIYF. CDR3 DNA: TGTGCCAGTAGTATCCTCCGGGACAGTGCAAACTCTGGAAACACCATATATTTT.

The chain combines TRBV10-1 with TRBJ1-5; D remains ambiguous. Germline V gene sequence: CDR1 WNHNN, CDR2 SYGVQD (reference sequence). V gave up 4 bases and J gave up 6 bases, with 10 bases separating them. The CDR3 spans 13 residues. As DNA, the CDR3 is TGCGCCAGCAGTGCGGGTCAAATTCAGCCCCAGCATTTT. Its translation: CASSAGQIQPQHF.

This clonotype has more than one count but fewer than ten. The chain combines TRBV20-1 with TRBJ2-7, with D unclear. Trimming cost V 3 bases and J 2 bases, with 8 bases left between them. Germline CDR1 DFQATT, CDR2 SNEGSKA (reference sequence). This CDR3 has 12 amino acids. The CDR3 loop is CSASARAYEQYF. The CDR3 DNA reads TGCAGTGCTAGCGCGAGAGCCTACGAGCAGTACTTC.

The CDR3 sequence: CSASGTAQVPYNEQFF. CDR3 in DNA: TGCAGTGCTTCGGGGACGGCCCAGGTCCCCTACAATGAGCAGTTCTTC. The chain has TRBV20-1 and TRBJ2-1; either TRBD1 or TRBD2 may fit D (5 bases each). The CDR3 covers 16 residues. Between the trimmed V and J ends, which lost 5 bases and 2 bases, there was a span of 19 bases. The germline V gene has CDR1 DFQATT and CDR2 SNEGSKA (reference sequence).

V and J are TRBV3-1 and TRBJ2-5, with D unresolved. The CDR3 contains 14 residues. The germline gives CDR1 LGHDT, CDR2 YNNKEL (reference sequence). V dropped 1 base and J dropped 7 bases, with 13 bases sitting between them. The CDR3 nucleotides are TGTGCCAGCAGCCAAGCGGCCGGTCTTCGGACCCAGTACTTC. Amino acid sequence: CASSQAAGLRTQYF.

This clonotype was counted ten times or more. V gene TRBV5-5 combines with J gene TRBJ2-2; D remains ambiguous. V lost 4 bases to trimming and J lost 4 bases, with 20 bases between them. The CDR3 is 17 amino acids. Germline CDR1 SGHKS, CDR2 YYEKEE (reference sequence). The CDR3 protein is CASSQTVVFMATGELFF. The CDR3 bases are TGTGCCAGCAGCCAGACGGTAGTCTTCATGGCCACCGGGGAGCTGTTTTTT.

The chain links TRBV9 to TRBJ2-1; D may be TRBD2 (5 bases). V shed 3 bases and J shed 8 bases, with 15 bases lying between them. This CDR3 region has 14 residues. Germline assignment: CDR1 SGDLS and CDR2 YYNGEE. The CDR3, as DNA: TGTGCCAGCAGCGCCCGGACTGATTTCGATGAGCAGTTCTTC. It is translated as CASSARTDFDEQFF.

The J gene is TRBJ1-2, the V gene TRBV7-2; D not certain. The CDR3 spans 13 residues. From germline, CDR1 is SGHTA and CDR2 FQGNSA. Trimming cost V 6 bases and J 4 bases, with 12 bases left between them. CDR3: CASSSQTRYGYTF. The DNA of the CDR3 is TGTGCCAGCAGTTCACAGACTCGCTATGGCTACACCTTC.

The chain employs TRBV27 and TRBJ2-1, with 8 bases lining up with TRBD2. Trimming cost V 6 bases and J 1 base; bases outside gene matches: 8. The CDR3 totals 16 residues. The germline CDR1 and CDR2 sequences are MNHEY and SMNVEV (reference sequence). The DNA of the CDR3 is TGTGCCAGCAGCAGACTAGCGCCACTGTCCTACAATGAGCAGTTCTTC. Its protein is CASSRLAPLSYNEQFF.

This clonotype was seen a few times. This chain connects TRBV28 to TRBJ1-2; TRBD1 matches at 9 bases. J was trimmed by 8 bases and V by 3 bases; bases with no gene match: 4. This CDR3 region has 13 residues. From germline, CDR1 is MDHEN and CDR2 SYDVKM. The CDR3 spells CASSFGTGTGYTF. The CDR3 bases are TGTGCCAGCAGTTTCGGGACAGGGACCGGCTACACCTTC.

This chain connects TRBV5-1 to TRBJ1-4; TRBD1 might be the D (5 bases). The CDR3 covers 14 residues. The V end lost 1 base, the J end lost 7 bases, and 11 bases lay between the germline ends. Per the germline V gene, CDR1 is SGHRS and CDR2 is YFSETQ. CDR3 in DNA: TGCGCCAGCAGCTTGCAAAAGGGGACTGAAAAACTGTTTTTT. Translation gives CASSLQKGTEKLFF.

V usage is TRBV27 and J usage is TRBJ2-3; D is unresolved. Germline V lookup: CDR1 MNHEY, CDR2 SMNVEV (reference sequence). The CDR3 loop spans 12 amino acids. Trimming removed 9 bases at V and 3 bases at J, with 10 bases between. The CDR3 DNA sequence: TGTGCCAGTGGGATGGGGACAGATACGCAGTATTTT. This codes for CASGMGTDTQYF.